This TCR beta chain is from a study of beta chain features in type 1 diabetes. TCRB transcripts that were expressed got sequenced, as all of the isolated RNA had been reverse transcribed. Using immunoSEQ multiplex PCR, the repertoire was profiled, and TCRdb retains in-frame clones only, with some absent. The table lists roughly 330,000 clones, 13% of them singletons. Germline V gene data show CDR1 as LGHNA and CDR2 as YNFKEQ. Trimming shortened V by 0 bases and J by 8 bases, and 14 bases separated the two germline ends. The CDR3 has 15 residues. General study results and limits: VDJ junctions from patients with type 1 diabetes contained fewer insertions and more deletions. Still unanswered here is whether HLA type influences TCRB rearrangement. Among all four CD4+ subsets, Type 1 diabetes patients had TCRB CDR3s that were moderately but significantly shorter.

With regard to this clone: The antigen remains unidentified.

This receptor was identified in a woman younger than 30 with type 1 diabetes. Sample: naive CD4+ T cells from blood. This sequence joins TRBV4-2 and TRBJ1-5; a weak D match, TRBD1 (6 bases). The CDR3 reads CASSQEHGGGKPQHF. CDR3 DNA: TGTGCCAGCAGCCAAGAACATGGGGGGGGCAAGCCCCAGCATTTT.